This entry lists 22 T cell receptor beta chains sequenced from one sample in a study of blood T cell repertoires in COVID-19. Sequenced by immunoSEQ multiplex PCR; TCRdb stores in-frame clones only, minus some. This sample has hundreds of thousands of clones; 75% to 85% occur once, and the top ten carry about 1.3%. Sequenced: peripheral blood. Receptor source: a woman between 25 and 40 years old with COVID-19, enrolled during active disease.

The chain uses TRBV4-3 and TRBJ2-2, with 8 bases fitting TRBD2. V lost 2 bases to trimming and J lost 1 base; unmatched junction nucleotides: 3. The germline V gene has CDR1 LGHNA and CDR2 YSLEER. This CDR3 spans 16 amino acids. CDR3 nucleotides: TGCGCCAGCAGCCAAAAAGCGGGGGTGAACACCGGGGAGCTGTTTTTT. Its translation: CASSQKAGVNTGELFF.

This chain uses TRBV11-2 with TRBJ2-5, with TRBD2 identical over 7 bases. Per germline, CDR1 SGHAT and CDR2 FQNNGV. CDR3 length: 15 amino acids. V lost 5 bases, J lost 5 bases, and 11 bases stayed unmatched. CDR3 sequence (DNA): TGTGCCAGCAGCCGTGACGGGAGGAATATGGAGACCCAGTACTTC. The encoded protein is CASSRDGRNMETQYF.

This clone was found once. The rearrangement uses TRBV10-3 and TRBJ1-2; 7 nucleotides match TRBD1. This CDR3 has 13 residues. The germline CDR1 and CDR2 sequences are ENHRY and SYGVKD. V trimming: 6 bases; J trimming: 5 bases; junction bases outside the gene matches: 6. Here the CDR3 reads CAIRGQSHYGYTF. CDR3 coding DNA: TGTGCCATCAGGGGACAGTCCCATTATGGCTACACCTTC.

The rearrangement uses TRBV5-1 and TRBJ2-1, with 14 nucleotides matching TRBD2. This CDR3 is built from 16 residues. The V and J ends lost 4 bases and 9 bases, in that order; junction bases with no gene match: 9. CDR1 and CDR2 from the germline V gene are SGHRS and YFSETQ. The CDR3 protein is CASSGSGTSGRLEQFF. The CDR3 nucleotides are TGCGCCAGCAGCGGATCCGGGACTAGCGGGAGACTTGAGCAGTTCTTC.

The chain links TRBV30 to TRBJ1-2, with 8 bases aligning to TRBD1. After removal of 5 bases from V and 4 bases from J, the junction contained 6 bases not matched to a gene. This CDR3 spans 13 amino acids. Per the germline V gene, CDR1 is GTSNPN and CDR2 is SVGIG (reference sequence). As DNA, the CDR3 is TGTGCCTGGGGTGGGGACAGGCCCTATGGCTACACCTTC. Translating gives CAWGGDRPYGYTF.

This clone was recorded only once. The V call is TRBV4-2, the J call TRBJ2-1; TRBD2 agrees at 14 bases. The ends lost 4 bases at V and 6 bases at J; junction bases unmatched: 2. From germline, CDR1 is LGHNA and CDR2 YNFKEQ. The CDR3 extends over 15 amino acids. The CDR3 protein is CASSPGTSGSNEQFF. Written as DNA, the CDR3 is TGTGCCAGCAGCCCCGGGACTAGCGGGAGCAATGAGCAGTTCTTC.

The gene calls are TRBV19 and TRBJ2-3, with D maybe TRBD2 (5 bases). The CDR3 runs 14 residues. With 1 base removed from V and 2 bases from J, the gap between germline ends came to 7 bases. The germline V gene has CDR1 LNHDA and CDR2 SQIVND (reference sequence). Here the CDR3 DNA reads TGTGCCAGTAGTATAGCCCGGGACACAGATACGCAGTATTTT. It is translated as CASSIARDTDTQYF.

The chain has TRBV11-2 and TRBJ2-2; D might be TRBD2 (7 bases). Per the germline V gene, CDR1 is SGHAT and CDR2 is FQNNGV. V was clipped by 5 bases and J by 4 bases, with 17 bases between them. This CDR3 region has 16 residues. The CDR3 here is CASSGGAGDFTGELFF. In DNA, the CDR3 is TGTGCCAGCAGCGGGGGGGCGGGAGACTTCACCGGGGAGCTGTTTTTT.

The chain recombines TRBV30 with TRBJ1-1; TRBD1 matches 8 bases. Germline V gene lookup returns CDR1 GTSNPN and CDR2 SVGIG (reference sequence). This CDR3 is 17 amino acids long. Trimming took 2 bases from V and 0 from J; bases not matched to a gene: 11. The CDR3 bases are TGTGCCTGGAGTCCCACGGGACAGGATTTATTGAACACTGAAGCTTTCTTT. It codes for CAWSPTGQDLLNTEAFF.

Only one count was recorded for this clone. The rearrangement joins TRBV4-2 to TRBJ2-5; weak D call: TRBD1 (6 bases). Looked up from germline, CDR1 is LGHNA and CDR2 is YNFKEQ. Trimming took off 3 bases at V and 7 bases at J, with 18 bases between the two ends. CDR3 size: 15 residues. Here the CDR3 reads CASSQSRALGGTQYF. As DNA, the CDR3 is TGTGCCAGCAGCCAGTCGAGGGCCCTAGGGGGGACCCAGTACTTC.

V and J are TRBV5-1 and TRBJ2-1, with D perhaps TRBD1 (6 bases). Germline CDR1 SGHRS, CDR2 YFSETQ. The CDR3 covers 17 residues. V was trimmed by 0 bases and J by 1 base, leaving 14 bases between them. The CDR3, as DNA: TGCGCCAGCAGCTTGGGAGGTGGGGGCCGTTCCTACAATGAGCAGTTCTTC. Translating it yields CASSLGGGGRSYNEQFF. Filled out from reference TRBV5-1 and TRBJ2-1, the complete variable domain reads KAGVTQTPRYLIKTRGQQVTLSCSPISGHRSVSWYQQTPGQGLQFLFEYFSETQRNKGNFPGRFSGRQFSNSRSEMNVSTLELGDSALYLCASSLGGGGRSYNEQFFGPGTRLTVL.

This chain's CDR3 is CAWDGTSGSNEQFF. The CDR3 DNA reads as TGTGCCTGGGATGGGACTAGCGGGAGCAATGAGCAGTTCTTC. This chain uses TRBV30 with TRBJ2-1; TRBD2 matches 14 bases. Germline CDR1 GTSNPN, CDR2 SVGIG (reference sequence). This CDR3 spans 14 amino acids. V lost 5 bases and J lost 6; bases outside the gene matches: 3.

This rearrangement joins TRBV5-1 to TRBJ2-7; D is possibly TRBD1 (5 bases). Trimming stripped 4 bases from V and 7 bases from J, with 15 bases between. The germline V gene encodes CDR1 SGHRS and CDR2 YFSETQ. The CDR3 consists of 13 residues. CDR3: CASSLWTTGEQYF. CDR3 nucleotides: TGCGCCAGCAGCCTCTGGACAACTGGGGAGCAGTACTTC.

The chain couples TRBV5-1 to TRBJ1-3; TRBD1 aligns across 8 bases. The CDR3 runs 16 residues. Germline CDR1 reads SGHRS; CDR2 reads YFSETQ. The ends lost 4 bases at V and 1 base at J; junction bases unmatched: 7. The CDR3 sequence: CASSLDRVSSGNTIYF. The CDR3 DNA follows: TGCGCCAGCAGCCTGGACAGGGTGTCTTCTGGAAACACCATATATTTT.

The chain uses TRBV19 and TRBJ2-7; TRBD1 is a possible D gene (6 bases). CDR1 and CDR2 (germline): LNHDA, SQIVND (reference sequence). V was clipped by 5 bases and J by 0 bases, with 14 bases between them. The CDR3 runs 15 residues. CDR3 in DNA: TGTGCCAGTAGTCCGGGACATGGACCCTCCTACGAGCAGTACTTC. Amino acids: CASSPGHGPSYEQYF. Complete variable domain (other parts from reference TRBV19 and TRBJ2-7): DGGITQSPKYLFRKEGQNVTLSCEQNLNHDAMYWYRQDPGQGLRLIYYSQIVNDFQKGDIAEGYSVSREKKESFPLTVTSAQKNPTAFYLCASSPGHGPSYEQYFGPGTRLTVT.

This clone showed up just once. The V and J genes are TRBV30 and TRBJ1-5; TRBD1 matches at 11 bases. V was pared by 5 bases and J by 2 bases, with 2 bases of the junction left unmatched. The CDR3 consists of 14 residues. Germline V CDR1 and CDR2: GTSNPN, SVGIG (reference sequence). This CDR3 is CAWRTGGGNQPQHF. CDR3 nucleotide sequence: TGTGCCTGGCGGACAGGGGGCGGCAATCAGCCCCAGCATTTT.

The chain joins TRBV4-2 to TRBJ2-1; D possibly corresponds to TRBD2 (6 bases). Trimming took off 0 bases at V and 10 bases at J, with 10 bases between the two ends. This CDR3 is built from 13 residues. Looked up from germline, CDR1 is LGHNA and CDR2 is YNFKEQ. The CDR3 loop reads CASSQDAGTEQFF. CDR3 DNA: TGTGCCAGCAGCCAAGATGCGGGGACGGAGCAGTTCTTC.

The rearrangement joins TRBV7-2 to TRBJ1-5; 7 bases line up with TRBD1. The CDR3 covers 15 residues. V was clipped by 5 bases and J by 7 bases; unmatched bases: 11. Germline assignment: CDR1 SGHTA and CDR2 FQGNSA. The CDR3 DNA follows: TGTGCCAGCAGCCTGCGGGACAGTCCTCCACAGCCCCAGCATTTT. Translating gives CASSLRDSPPQPQHF.

The chain recombines TRBV18 with TRBJ2-3; the D gene is possibly TRBD1 (5 bases). The V end lost 3 bases, the J end lost 5 bases, and 15 bases lay between the germline ends. Germline lookup yields CDR1 KGHSH and CDR2 LQKENI. The CDR3 extends over 15 amino acids. The CDR3 is CASSPPGLPQDTQYF. The DNA of the CDR3 is TGTGCCAGCTCACCGCCAGGGCTGCCACAAGATACGCAGTATTTT. Looking up the rest from reference TRBV18 and TRBJ2-3 gives the full variable domain: NAGVMQNPRHLVRRRGQEARLRCSPMKGHSHVYWYRQLPEEGLKFMVYLQKENIIDESGMPKERFSAEFPKEGPSILRIQQVVRGDSAAYFCASSPPGLPQDTQYFGPGTRLTVL.

This chain connects TRBV5-1 to TRBJ2-4, with 9 bases lining up with TRBD1. CDR1 is SGHRS and CDR2 is YFSETQ in the germline V gene. The junction had 13 bases not matched to a gene; V was cut back by 4 bases and J by 8 bases. This CDR3 spans 16 amino acids. The DNA for the CDR3 is TGCGCCAGCAGCCAAGGACAGGGGAGGGGTGTAGACATTCAGTACTTC. Translating gives CASSQGQGRGVDIQYF. Looking up the rest from reference TRBV5-1 and TRBJ2-4 gives the full variable domain: KAGVTQTPRYLIKTRGQQVTLSCSPISGHRSVSWYQQTPGQGLQFLFEYFSETQRNKGNFPGRFSGRQFSNSRSEMNVSTLELGDSALYLCASSQGQGRGVDIQYFGAGTRLSVL.

The chain combines TRBV2 with TRBJ2-3; D gene unclear. V gave up 6 bases and J gave up 3 bases, with 4 bases separating them. Germline V gene data show CDR1 as SNHLY and CDR2 as FYNNEI. The CDR3 length is 11 residues. The CDR3 bases are TGTGCCAGCAGCTTTACAGATACGCAGTATTTT. Its translation is CASSFTDTQYF.

This rearrangement joins TRBV18 to TRBJ2-1, with 11 bases identical to TRBD1. J was trimmed by 3 bases and V by 6 bases; bases with no gene match: 7. Per germline, CDR1 KGHSH and CDR2 LQKENI. The CDR3 runs 16 residues. CDR3 coding DNA: TGTGCCAGCTCCCCCCTCGGGACAGGGGGCTACAATGAGCAGTTCTTC. Translation: CASSPLGTGGYNEQFF.